These 3 T cell receptor beta chains came from one sample sequenced in a study of technical replicates of blood from several donors. Clones were sequenced by immunoSEQ multiplex PCR, and TCRdb holds only the in-frame ones, with some missing. The sample shows tens of thousands of clones, about nine tenths of them seen only once. Sample: T cells isolated from PBMCs. Source of these receptors: a human donor in good health.

The chain is built from TRBV9 and TRBJ1-4; maybe TRBD1 (6 bases). Germline V gene lookup returns CDR1 SGDLS and CDR2 YYNGEE. Trimming removed 1 base from V and 4 bases from J, with 8 bases in between. The length of the CDR3 is 14 residues. CDR3 region: CASSVRQDNEKLFF. In DNA, the CDR3 is TGTGCCAGCAGCGTAAGACAGGATAATGAAAAACTGTTTTTT.

The chain couples TRBV11-2 to TRBJ2-1; 13 nucleotides line up with TRBD2. Germline V lookup: CDR1 SGHAT, CDR2 FQNNGV. The CDR3 totals 17 residues. V was pared by 3 bases and J by 9 bases, with 11 bases of the junction left unmatched. CDR3 nucleotides: TGTGCCAGCAGCTTGGGATTACTAGCGGGAGGGATCGGTGAGCAGTTCTTC. Translation: CASSLGLLAGGIGEQFF.

The J gene is TRBJ1-1, the V gene TRBV19; D remains unclear. The CDR3 consists of 14 residues. Germline CDR1 reads LNHDA; CDR2 reads SQIVND (reference sequence). V lost 3 bases to trimming and J lost 5 bases, with 13 bases between them. CDR3 in DNA: TGTGCCAGTAGTATCGGGGAAATGGGAACTGAAGCTTTCTTT. Amino acids: CASSIGEMGTEAFF.